Each of the 26 T cell receptor beta chains below was sequenced from the same sample in a study of CD8 T cells in Susac syndrome (dated 2019 in TCRdb). Preparation of the library involved the immunoSEQ multiplex PCR assay. RNA was extracted with the RNeasy kit and roughly 0.5 to 1 ug was reverse transcribed using random hexamers. The raw public reads went through TCRdb reprocessing: fastp at Q25, MiXCR clone calling, in-frame beta chains kept. Rows with one shared CDR3 protein collapse into an entry with the most common genes and DNA. The sample data list about 140,000 distinct CDR3 sequences, and approximately 95% of these were observed just once. The ten largest account for 0.14% of the sample. The sequencing sample was made of CD4+ T cells from PBMCs. The receptors shown here come from a human donor with Susac syndrome.

The chain links TRBV3-1 to TRBJ2-7, with TRBD1 matching over 7 bases. The CDR3 extends over 13 amino acids. Germline loops: CDR1 LGHDT, CDR2 YNNKEL (reference sequence). V was pared by 6 bases and J by 2 bases, with 4 bases of the junction left unmatched. CDR3 coding DNA: TGTGCCAGCAGGAAAGGGACAGCCTACGAGCAGTACTTC. Residues: CASRKGTAYEQYF.

The rearrangement joins TRBV27 to TRBJ1-5; a weak D match, TRBD1 (6 bases). V lost 8 bases to trimming and J lost 1 base, with 9 bases between them. Germline CDR1 is MNHEY and CDR2 is SMNVEV (reference sequence). There are 13 residues in the CDR3. CDR3 loop: CASGDTSNQPQHF. DNA of the CDR3: TGTGCCAGCGGGGACACCAGCAATCAGCCCCAGCATTTT.

The chain joins TRBV20-1 to TRBJ2-3; a weak D match, TRBD2 (5 bases). Looked up from germline, CDR1 is DFQATT and CDR2 is SNEGSKA (reference sequence). V was cut by 3 bases and J by 2 bases, with 18 bases left in between. The CDR3 spans 16 residues. CDR3 sequence: CSARAPGVSLTDTQYF. The CDR3, as DNA: TGCAGTGCTAGGGCCCCCGGGGTCAGTCTCACAGATACGCAGTATTTT.

This chain uses TRBV28 with TRBJ2-3, with D unresolved. Germline-derived CDR1 and CDR2 are MDHEN and SYDVKM. The CDR3 spans 17 residues. Trimming removed 8 bases from V and 5 bases from J, with 26 bases in between. Here the CDR3 DNA reads TGTGCCAGCGAGAGTTTAGAGTCCGAGGCAGCTGGAGATACGCAGTATTTT. This sequence encodes CASESLESEAAGDTQYF.

The genes are TRBV20-1 and TRBJ2-1, with 10 positions matching TRBD2. The ends lost 1 base at V and 4 bases at J; junction bases unmatched: 10. The CDR3 is made up of 17 amino acids. Germline assignment: CDR1 DFQATT and CDR2 SNEGSKA (reference sequence). The chain's CDR3 is CSARGAGSGGSYNEQFF. In DNA form, the CDR3 reads TGCAGTGCTAGAGGGGCGGGTAGCGGGGGGTCTTACAATGAGCAGTTCTTC.

The chain is built from TRBV2 and TRBJ2-7, with no clear D. The CDR3 runs 12 residues. CDR1 is SNHLY, CDR2 FYNNEI, per germline. Trimming pared 6 bases from V and 2 bases from J, leaving 8 bases between. In nucleotides, the CDR3 is TGTGCCAGCAGCGACGGCACCTACGAGCAGTACTTC. Protein: CASSDGTYEQYF.

V and J are TRBV18 and TRBJ2-6; D is unclear. Trimming stripped 1 base from V and 4 bases from J, with 11 bases between. The CDR3 has 16 residues. Germline CDR1 is KGHSH and CDR2 is LQKENI. CDR3 in DNA: TGTGCCAGCTCACCACAGAGAGCTGCGGGGGCCAACGTCCTGACTTTC. This gives the protein CASSPQRAAGANVLTF.

The gene calls are TRBV30 and TRBJ2-1; D unresolved. Per the germline V gene, CDR1 is GTSNPN and CDR2 is SVGIG (reference sequence). This CDR3 has 15 residues. Trimming removed 1 base at V and 0 bases at J, with 10 bases between. The CDR3 is CAWSDEEISYNEQFF. The CDR3 bases are TGTGCCTGGAGTGATGAGGAGATCTCCTACAATGAGCAGTTCTTC.

This rearrangement joins TRBV2 to TRBJ1-5; D is unresolved. The V end lost 7 bases, the J end lost 9 bases, and 19 bases lay between the germline ends. CDR1 and CDR2 (germline): SNHLY, FYNNEI. The CDR3 consists of 14 residues. CDR3: CASMSTVKGWPQHF. DNA for the CDR3: TGTGCCAGCATGAGTACAGTTAAAGGGTGGCCCCAGCATTTT. The full variable domain, in which reference TRBV2 and TRBJ1-5 provide the parts outside the CDR3, is EPEVTQTPSHQVTQMGQEVILRCVPISNHLYFYWYRQILGQKVEFLVSFYNNEISEKSEIFDDQFSVERPDGSNFTLKIRSTKLEDSAMYFCASMSTVKGWPQHFGDGTRLSIL.

The rearrangement joins TRBV30 to TRBJ2-1, with a tentative D call TRBD2 (5 bases). Germline-derived CDR1 and CDR2 are GTSNPN and SVGIG (reference sequence). Trimming removed 2 bases from V and 0 bases from J, with 11 bases in between. The CDR3 consists of 15 residues. The DNA of the CDR3 is TGTGCCTGGAGTACGGGAAAGCCCTCCTACAATGAGCAGTTCTTC. Its protein product is CAWSTGKPSYNEQFF.

The rearrangement links TRBV29-1 to TRBJ1-2; weak D call: TRBD1 (5 bases). V lost 6 bases and J 0 bases, leaving 17 bases between the germline ends. The length of the CDR3 is 15 residues. Germline CDR1 is SQVTM and CDR2 is ANQGSEA. Written as DNA, the CDR3 is TGCAGCGTGCCAAGACAGCCCGGAACTAACTATGGCTACACCTTC. It encodes CSVPRQPGTNYGYTF.

The genes are TRBV7-8 and TRBJ2-7; 9 nucleotides match TRBD1. V gave up 4 bases and J gave up 7 bases; unmatched junction bases: 5. Germline V CDR1 and CDR2: SGHVS, FQNEAQ. The CDR3 sequence is 13 residues long. The CDR3 sequence: CASSWDRAGEQYF. The CDR3 DNA follows: TGTGCCAGCAGCTGGGACAGGGCAGGGGAGCAGTACTTC.

This chain links TRBV12-3 or TRBV12-4 with TRBJ2-3, with TRBD2 matching 7 bases. The CDR3 is made up of 14 amino acids. The V segment lost 4 bases and the J segment 5 bases; nucleotides outside the gene matches: 6. CDR3 amino acids: CASSSGLGRDTQYF. The DNA of the CDR3 is TGTGCCAGCAGTTCCGGACTAGGAAGAGATACGCAGTATTTT.

This sequence joins TRBV18 and TRBJ1-5; 12 bases are a match to TRBD1. The germline V gene has CDR1 KGHSH and CDR2 LQKENI. CDR3 size: 15 residues. J gave up 6 bases and V 8 bases, and 8 bases lay outside the gene matches. CDR3 residues: CASTPGQGAGQPQHF. As DNA, the CDR3 is TGTGCCAGCACCCCGGGACAGGGGGCCGGTCAGCCCCAGCATTTT.

V usage is TRBV29-1 and J usage is TRBJ1-1; TRBD1 matches 10 bases. This CDR3 region has 14 residues. V lost 3 bases to trimming and J lost 5 bases; unmatched junction nucleotides: 6. The germline gives CDR1 SQVTM, CDR2 ANQGSEA. Written as DNA, the CDR3 is TGCAGCGTTGATTGGAGGACAGGGGGAACTGAAGCTTTCTTT. Translation: CSVDWRTGGTEAFF.

This sequence joins TRBV27 and TRBJ1-2, with D possibly matching TRBD1 (6 bases). Germline V gene lookup returns CDR1 MNHEY and CDR2 SMNVEV (reference sequence). CDR3 length: 15 residues. V was clipped by 2 bases and J by 4 bases, with 14 bases between them. The CDR3 nucleotides are TGTGCCAGCAGTTTAGGCAGGGGCGTCACCTATGGCTACACCTTC. Residues: CASSLGRGVTYGYTF.

The chain carries TRBV7-3 and TRBJ1-1; D remains ambiguous. The CDR3 is 13 residues long. Germline lookup yields CDR1 SGHTA and CDR2 FQGTGA. V lost 7 bases and J lost 0, with 9 bases in between. CDR3 in amino acids: CASKGSMNTEAFF. The CDR3 nucleotides read TGTGCCAGCAAAGGGAGCATGAACACTGAAGCTTTCTTT.

V usage is TRBV20-1 and J usage is TRBJ1-1; TRBD1 matches 11 bases. The CDR3 has 14 residues. Germline V lookup: CDR1 DFQATT, CDR2 SNEGSKA (reference sequence). V shed 5 bases, J shed 6 bases, and the junction held 8 bases outside the gene matches. The CDR3 sequence: CSASKPGQGAEAFF. The CDR3 nucleotides read TGCAGTGCTTCGAAACCGGGACAGGGGGCTGAAGCTTTCTTT.

J is TRBJ2-2 and V is TRBV12-3 or TRBV12-4; 9 nucleotides agree with TRBD2. V lost 2 bases, J lost 4 bases, and 5 bases stayed unmatched. The CDR3 consists of 16 residues. The CDR3 nucleotides are TGTGCCAGCAGTTTAAGGCTAGCGGGGACCACCGGGGAGCTGTTTTTT. Protein: CASSLRLAGTTGELFF.

This chain links TRBV19 with TRBJ1-2, with D hard to call. Germline CDR1 is LNHDA and CDR2 is SQIVND (reference sequence). The V and J ends lost 3 bases and 4 bases respectively, with 6 bases between them. This CDR3 has 12 residues. This CDR3 reads CASSMEAYGYTF. The CDR3 bases are TGTGCCAGTAGTATGGAAGCCTATGGCTACACCTTC.

The chain recombines TRBV29-1 with TRBJ2-1; 7 bases map to TRBD2. The trim removed 2 bases at V and 5 bases at J, leaving 0 bases unmatched. The CDR3 runs 12 residues. Germline values: CDR1 SQVTM, CDR2 ANQGSEA. CDR3 sequence reads: CSVELADNEQFF. DNA for the CDR3: TGCAGCGTTGAACTAGCGGACAATGAGCAGTTCTTC.

This sequence joins TRBV7-3 and TRBJ2-3; D is tentatively TRBD1 or TRBD2 (5 bases each). The CDR3 length is 17 residues. The germline CDR1 and CDR2 sequences are SGHTA and FQGTGA. The ends were cut back, 2 bases at V and 2 bases at J, with 17 bases in the middle. CDR3 bases: TGTGCCAGCAGCTTACTACCGGGAACCAGGGCCACAGATACGCAGTATTTT. Residues: CASSLLPGTRATDTQYF.

The V call is TRBV3-1, the J call TRBJ1-2; D is unresolved. V was cut by 1 base and J by 8 bases, with 8 bases left in between. The CDR3 loop spans 12 amino acids. From germline, CDR1 is LGHDT and CDR2 YNNKEL (reference sequence). CDR3 in amino acids: CASSQVYGGYTF. CDR3 DNA: TGTGCCAGCAGCCAAGTCTATGGCGGCTACACCTTC.

The chain is built from TRBV2 and TRBJ2-1; the D call may be TRBD1 or TRBD2 (5 bases each). V lost 1 base and J lost 6, with 7 bases in between. This CDR3 is built from 13 residues. Germline CDR1 is SNHLY and CDR2 is FYNNEI. The CDR3 DNA sequence: TGTGCCAGCAGTGAAGTAGGGACCAATGAGCAGTTCTTC. Amino acids: CASSEVGTNEQFF.

The chain joins TRBV28 to TRBJ1-2, with D maybe TRBD1 (5 bases). This CDR3 is 14 amino acids long. V was pared by 8 bases and J by 0 bases, with 13 bases between. Germline CDR1 MDHEN, CDR2 SYDVKM. The CDR3 protein is CASRDGGTNYGYTF. CDR3 nucleotides: TGTGCCAGCCGGGACGGAGGGACTAACTATGGCTACACCTTC.

The rearrangement uses TRBV18 and TRBJ1-1; possible D gene TRBD1, 5 bases. The CDR3 is 16 amino acids. CDR1 and CDR2 from the germline V gene are KGHSH and LQKENI. Trimming cost V 3 bases and J 5 bases, with 19 bases left between them. CDR3 sequence reads: CASSPQKGPWGTEAFF. CDR3 nucleotides: TGTGCCAGCTCACCTCAGAAAGGACCCTGGGGGACTGAAGCTTTCTTT.